These 23 T cell receptor beta chains originate from one sample sequenced in a study of relationships among human T cell subsets. TCR alpha and beta CDR3s were amplified from mRNA by semiquantitative ARM-PCR. ARM-PCR used tagged nested gene-specific primers, then communal superprimers for exponential amplification. One entry per CDR3 protein results from TCRdb running MiXCR on the multiplex PCR reads. The table includes roughly 7,200 distinct CDR3 sequences, about two thirds detected once. Naive plus transitional T cells were isolated with anti-CD45RA microbeads from pooled CD4+ and CD8+ T cells. Sequenced input: naive and transitional (CD45RA+) T cells sorted from blood. Source of these receptors: a man aged 35 to 55 in good health.

This clonotype occurred a few times. The chain joins TRBV5-1 to TRBJ1-5; D not resolved. Germline CDR1 and CDR2: SGHRS and YFSETQ. This CDR3 is built from 18 residues. Between the trimmed V and J ends, which lost 3 bases and 0 bases, there was a span of 19 bases. DNA for the CDR3: TGCGCCAGCAGCTACCCCGTAGCGACGGGTTATAGCAATCAGCCCCAGCATTTT. It yields the protein CASSYPVATGYSNQPQHF.

The genes are TRBV6-6 and TRBJ2-7; D gene unclear. CDR1 is MNHNY, CDR2 SVGAGI, per germline (reference sequence). Trimming shortened V by 5 bases and J by 2 bases, and 19 bases separated the two germline ends. This CDR3 spans 16 amino acids. The CDR3 DNA follows: TGTGCCAGCAGTCTCTGGAGTGATAGAGAAGCCTACGAGCAGTACTTC. This gives the protein CASSLWSDREAYEQYF.

As concerns this clonotype: A single base separates this from a much larger clone, so it may be a read error. Since no conserved phenylalanine or tryptophan closes the CDR3, a read error is the likely cause. The rearrangement joins TRBV11-2 to TRBJ2-7, with 8 bases that match TRBD1. Losses at the gene ends were 0 bases for V and 7 bases for J; bases not matched to a gene: 5. The CDR3 extends over 14 amino acids. CDR1 and CDR2 from the germline V gene are SGHAT and FQNNGV. The CDR3 region has the DNA TGTGCCAGCAGCTTAGACCCAGGGGGCGGGGAGCAGTACTCC. Translating it yields CASSLDPGGGEQYS.

The chain is built from TRBV6-5 and TRBJ2-5; 7 bases line up with TRBD1. The V gene's germline CDR1 is MNHEY and CDR2 SVGAGI. This CDR3 comprises 14 residues. Unmatched junction bases numbered 5, after V lost 2 bases and J lost 5 bases. The CDR3 DNA is TGTGCCAGCAGTTACAGCGACAGGGTCGAGACCCAGTACTTC. This encodes CASSYSDRVETQYF.

The genes are TRBV14 and TRBJ2-1, with 9 bases identical to TRBD2. CDR1 is SGHDN and CDR2 is FVKESK in the germline V gene. Germline trimming cut 2 bases from V and 0 bases from J; bases unmatched to any gene: 2. This CDR3 is built from 16 residues. CDR3 nucleotides: TGTGCCAGCAGCCAATTTAGCGGGAGCTCCTACAATGAGCAGTTCTTC. The encoded protein is CASSQFSGSSYNEQFF. The entire variable domain, with the rest obtained from reference TRBV14 and TRBJ2-1, is as follows: EAGVTQFPSHSVIEKGQTVTLRCDPISGHDNLYWYRRVMGKEIKFLLHFVKESKQDESGMPNNRFLAERTGGTYSTLKVQPAELEDSGVYFCASSQFSGSSYNEQFFGPGTRLTVL.

The genes are TRBV28 and TRBJ2-3; possibly TRBD2 for D (5 bases). Trimming shortened V by 7 bases and J by 7 bases, and 12 bases separated the two germline ends. Per the germline V gene, CDR1 is MDHEN and CDR2 is SYDVKM. This CDR3 contains 12 residues. The CDR3 DNA follows: TGTGCCAGCACCACTAGAGGGTATACGCAGTATTTT. Translation gives CASTTRGYTQYF.

The gene calls are TRBV10-1 and TRBJ2-7, with D possibly matching TRBD1 (5 bases). Between the trimmed V and J ends, which lost 11 bases and 6 bases, there was a span of 8 bases. There are 9 residues in the CDR3. In germline, CDR1 is WNHNN, CDR2 SYGVQD (reference sequence). DNA of the CDR3: TGCGCCCCAGGGTTCGAGCAGTACTTC. It yields the protein CAPGFEQYF.

This clonotype appeared a single time. The V and J genes are TRBV10-3 and TRBJ1-2, with D unclear. CDR1 ENHRY and CDR2 SYGVKD come from the germline V gene. Trimming removed 6 bases from V and 6 bases from J, with 8 bases in between. The CDR3 spans 11 residues. In nucleotides, the CDR3 is TGTGCCATCAGCCCGAGCGATGGCTACACCTTC. Its translation: CAISPSDGYTF.

There are a few counts of this clonotype. CDR3 coding DNA: TGCGCCAGCAGCCGAGCCCCGATGGGGGTCACAGATACGCAGTATTTT. Residues: CASSRAPMGVTDTQYF. This rearrangement joins TRBV4-1 to TRBJ2-3, with D perhaps given as TRBD1 or TRBD2 (5 bases each). Trimming left V 4 bases short and J 2 bases short, with 16 bases between. The CDR3 has 16 residues. The germline CDR1 and CDR2 sequences are MGHRA and YSYEKL.

The J gene is TRBJ2-3, the V gene TRBV30, with D perhaps matching TRBD1 (5 bases). Trimming took off 2 bases at V and 2 bases at J, with 8 bases between the two ends. The V gene's germline CDR1 is GTSNPN and CDR2 SVGIG (reference sequence). The CDR3 extends over 13 amino acids. This CDR3 is CAWSRGNTDTQYF. CDR3 in DNA: TGTGCCTGGAGTAGGGGAAACACAGATACGCAGTATTTT.

J is TRBJ1-4 and V is TRBV5-1; 7 bases are shared with TRBD1. CDR3 size: 14 residues. The V gene end was trimmed by 7 bases and the J gene end by 4 bases; junction bases not matched to a gene: 7. Germline assignment: CDR1 SGHRS and CDR2 YFSETQ. CDR3 loop: CASCPQGDNEKLFF. The CDR3, as DNA: TGCGCCAGCTGCCCTCAGGGGGATAATGAAAAACTGTTTTTT.

This clonotype was detected only a few times. V and J are TRBV29-1 and TRBJ1-2; TRBD1 matches 9 bases. From germline, CDR1 is SQVTM and CDR2 ANQGSEA. CDR3 size: 14 residues. V was clipped by 3 bases and J by 4 bases; unmatched bases: 6. In DNA form, the CDR3 reads TGCAGCGTTGAGGGGGACAGGGAGCCCTATGGCTACACCTTC. It is translated as CSVEGDREPYGYTF.

This rearrangement joins TRBV11-2 to TRBJ2-3; either TRBD1 or TRBD2 may fit D (5 bases each). Germline CDR1 is SGHAT and CDR2 is FQNNGV. The length of the CDR3 is 16 residues. V gave up 5 bases and J gave up 5 bases, with 20 bases separating them. Here the CDR3 reads CASSRITASGGDTQYF. The CDR3 DNA is TGTGCCAGCAGCCGAATCACAGCTTCTGGGGGAGATACGCAGTATTTT.

This clonotype was recorded a few times. The chain employs TRBV28 and TRBJ2-7; 9 nucleotides line up with TRBD1. J was trimmed by 6 bases and V by 3 bases; bases with no gene match: 3. There are 13 residues in the CDR3. Germline CDR1 reads MDHEN; CDR2 reads SYDVKM. In DNA, the CDR3 is TGTGCCAGCAGTTTTCGGGACAGGGTCGAGCAGTACTTC. Residues: CASSFRDRVEQYF.

This clonotype was seen just once. The junction departs from germline at one end; a sequencing error may be responsible. V usage is TRBV5-4 and J usage is TRBJ2-7, with D unclear. In germline, CDR1 is SGHNT, CDR2 YYREEE (reference sequence). The CDR3 length is 14 residues. CDR3 residues: CASSFHDTYYEQYF. DNA for the CDR3: TGCGCCAGCAGCTTTCACGACACCTACTACGAGCAGTACTTC.

This clonotype was seen only a few times. The chain joins TRBV14 to TRBJ2-7, with 9 bases fitting TRBD1. The length of the CDR3 is 14 residues. The V gene end was trimmed by 6 bases and the J gene end by 6 bases; junction bases not matched to a gene: 9. Looked up from germline, CDR1 is SGHDN and CDR2 is FVKESK. The CDR3 reads CASRPRTGEGEQYF. In nucleotides, the CDR3 is TGTGCCAGCAGACCACGGACAGGGGAAGGCGAGCAGTACTTC. The complete variable domain, with remaining parts taken from reference TRBV14 and TRBJ2-7, reads EAGVTQFPSHSVIEKGQTVTLRCDPISGHDNLYWYRRVMGKEIKFLLHFVKESKQDESGMPNNRFLAERTGGTYSTLKVQPAELEDSGVYFCASRPRTGEGEQYFGPGTRLTVT.

With regard to this clonotype: The CDR3 does not close with the conserved phenylalanine or tryptophan, likely indicating a read error. The rearrangement uses TRBV12-3 or TRBV12-4 and TRBJ2-6; D may be TRBD1 (5 bases). V was trimmed by 3 bases and J by 2 bases, leaving 8 bases between them. The CDR3 loop spans 15 amino acids. In DNA, the CDR3 is TGTGCCAGCAGTTTCCTGGGGCCTGGGGCCAACGTCCTGACTCTC. This sequence encodes CASSFLGPGANVLTL.

As concerns this clonotype: A much larger clone sits a single nucleotide away, making a read error possible. The V call is TRBV3-1, the J call TRBJ2-5; TRBD2 agrees at 13 bases. This CDR3 comprises 13 residues. Germline-derived CDR1 and CDR2 are LGHDT and YNNKEL (reference sequence). In DNA, the CDR3 is TGTGCCAGCAGCCAAGGGACTAGCGGGGGCCCGGACTTC. This encodes CASSQGTSGGPDF.

The rearrangement joins TRBV4-2 to TRBJ2-3, with 15 nucleotides matching TRBD2. The CDR3 totals 21 residues. Germline CDR1 reads LGHNA; CDR2 reads YNFKEQ. With 4 bases clipped from V and 2 bases from J, the junction kept 16 bases outside the gene matches. CDR3 residues: CASSLRPPGLAGGLDTDTQYF. CDR3 in DNA: TGTGCCAGCAGCCTCAGGCCCCCGGGACTAGCGGGGGGCCTGGACACAGATACGCAGTATTTT.

The chain recombines TRBV29-1 with TRBJ2-7, with 8 bases fitting TRBD1. J was trimmed by 3 bases and V by 0 bases; bases with no gene match: 13. This CDR3 spans 17 amino acids. Germline V gives CDR1 SQVTM, CDR2 ANQGSEA. CDR3 bases: TGCAGCGTTGAAGACCAGACAGGGGCCGGTGGGCTCTACGAGCAGTACTTC. This sequence encodes CSVEDQTGAGGLYEQYF.

This clonotype was observed a single time. This rearrangement joins TRBV10-3 to TRBJ1-2; TRBD1 agrees at 8 bases. J gave up 5 bases and V 8 bases, and 10 bases lay outside the gene matches. Germline lookup yields CDR1 ENHRY and CDR2 SYGVKD. The CDR3 spans 14 residues. The CDR3 nucleotides read TGTGCCATCTCCGGGGGCGGGACAGGATATGGCTACACCTTC. Its translation: CAISGGGTGYGYTF.

This rearrangement joins TRBV19 to TRBJ1-5; TRBD1 is a possible D gene (5 bases). V lost 10 bases, J lost 11 bases, and 21 bases lay in between. The CDR3 totals 13 residues. CDR1 LNHDA and CDR2 SQIVND come from the germline V gene (reference sequence). Here the CDR3 DNA reads TGTGCCACCGGCCGGGACGGTGCCCTGGCCCAGCATTTT. Translating gives CATGRDGALAQHF. Using reference TRBV19 and TRBJ1-5 for the parts outside the CDR3, the full variable domain is DGGITQSPKYLFRKEGQNVTLSCEQNLNHDAMYWYRQDPGQGLRLIYYSQIVNDFQKGDIAEGYSVSREKKESFPLTVTSAQKNPTAFYLCATGRDGALAQHFGDGTRLSIL.

The genes are TRBV3-1 and TRBJ2-5; TRBD2 matches 13 bases. The CDR3 is 17 residues long. CDR1 and CDR2 from the germline V gene are LGHDT and YNNKEL (reference sequence). The junction had 11 bases not matched to a gene; V was cut back by 5 bases and J by 5 bases. The CDR3 reads CASSRLAGGSPQETQYF. In DNA form, the CDR3 reads TGTGCCAGCAGCAGACTAGCGGGAGGCTCCCCCCAGGAGACCCAGTACTTC.